The 2 T cell receptor beta chains reported below all come from one sample, sequenced in a study of lymphopenia after photon versus proton radiotherapy (dated by TCRdb to about 2019). Library preparation employed the immunoSEQ multiplex PCR assay. TCRdb holds this immuneACCESS table with in-frame rearrangements only. Some clones are missing; in checked studies, unresolved V genes explain under half, and the rest has no known cause. The sample data list about 61,000 clones, and approximately 86% of these were observed just once. The ten largest clones represent about 2.5% of the sample. The sample here was peripheral blood, taken from a patient treated with photon-based radiotherapy. These receptor sequences come from a man between 35 and 55 years old with gastric cancer.

The chain has TRBV9 and TRBJ1-2, with a tentative D call TRBD1 (6 bases). V gave up 4 bases and J gave up 4 bases, with 20 bases separating them. There are 16 residues in the CDR3. CDR1 is SGDLS, CDR2 YYNGEE, per germline. This chain's CDR3 is CASSPGGGASIYGYTF. The CDR3 region has the DNA TGTGCCAGCAGCCCCGGTGGGGGGGCGAGTATCTATGGCTACACCTTC.

The chain recombines TRBV4-1 with TRBJ1-2, with 7 bases aligning to TRBD1. Germline V gene data show CDR1 as MGHRA and CDR2 as YSYEKL. The CDR3 runs to 16 residues. V dropped 3 bases and J dropped 0; count of bases not matched to a gene: 7. CDR3 sequence reads: CASSQGQPRANYGYTF. The DNA of the CDR3 is TGCGCCAGCAGCCAGGGACAGCCTCGAGCTAACTATGGCTACACCTTC.